This section outlines one T cell receptor beta chain sequence together with its context. This CDR3 is 17 amino acids long. V lost 4 bases to trimming and J lost 6 bases; unmatched junction nucleotides: 13. Looked up from germline, CDR1 is SEHNR and CDR2 is FQNEAQ (reference sequence). The sample is drawn from a study of CD8 T cells in ankylosing spondylitis. TCRdb re-called the 5' RACE reads with MiXCR, one entry per CDR3 protein. The repertoire has about 340,000 distinct CDR3 sequences, 20% of them found once; the top ten carry around 14%. The sample consisted of blood, either unsorted or a sorted T cell fraction (not recorded which). This chain joins TRBV7-9 and TRBJ2-2; the match to TRBD2 covers 8 bases. The receptor comes from a male donor with ankylosing spondylitis or in good health (not recorded which). The CDR3 coding sequence is TGTGCCAGCAGCTCCCTGGGACTAGATCTTGGGCCCGGGGAGCTGTTTTTT. Its translation: CASSSLGLDLGPGELFF.